This T cell receptor (beta chain) was sequenced for a study of blood T cell repertoires in COVID-19. Study details: Sample material is recorded as cDNA or gDNA derived from T cells, B-cell-depleted T cells, or PBMCs.

The V gene lost 7 bases and the J gene lost 5 bases, with 12 bases spanning the gap. CDR3 length: 12 amino acids. Germline V gene lookup returns CDR1 SNHLY and CDR2 FYNNEI. Sequenced by immunoSEQ multiplex PCR; TCRdb stores in-frame clones only, minus some. The sample contains some 200,000 clones, approximately 87% of which appear only once. By frequency in the sample, this clone is medium-sized. The chain carries TRBV2 and TRBJ2-7; possibly TRBD1 for D (6 bases). The sample comprised peripheral blood. The clonotype comes from a woman in her 70s with acute or convalescent COVID-19. The CDR3 loop is CASNREGDEQYF. CDR3 coding DNA: TGTGCCAGCAACAGGGAAGGGGACGAGCAGTACTTC.